The entry below describes one TCR beta chain. Its cognate antigen is unknown. The data were obtained in a study of T-cell memory formation after mild COVID-19. Whole-study results and caveats: Clones that shrank (day 15 to 85) were balanced CD4/CD8, whereas later expanders leaned CD4+. The study found contracting CD4+ clones mainly in CM and EM and contracting CD8+ clones in EMRA.

TCRdb processed the 5' RACE reads anew with MiXCR; each CDR3 protein has one entry. The sample holds about 250,000 distinct CDR3 sequences; approximately 15% are singletons and the top ten take 2.1%. V trimming: 3 bases; J trimming: 5 bases; junction bases outside the gene matches: 7. CDR3 length: 15 residues. Germline V gives CDR1 MDHEN, CDR2 SYDVKM. The specimen was PBMCs or a T cell subset sorted from them (not recorded which). This TCR was sampled from an adult woman who had mild COVID-19 (a few samples of this study predate the infection). Cell type and time point are not known. The chain uses TRBV28 and TRBJ1-2, with 9 bases lining up with TRBD1. Here the CDR3 reads CASSFLGQGRYGYTF. CDR3 bases: TGTGCCAGCAGTTTTCTGGGACAGGGCCGATATGGCTACACCTTC.